These T cell receptor beta chains were read from a single sample in a study of shared clonotypes between healthy human individuals. Clones were sequenced by immunoSEQ multiplex PCR, and TCRdb holds only the in-frame ones, with some missing. The repertoire holds roughly 2.1 million clones, about 92% seen once, with more than 1.5% in the top ten. Specimen: naive CD8+ T cells from PBMCs. The receptor source for this set is a man younger than 35 in good health. Some clones in this sample may be carry-over from other donors' samples. CDR3s include the opening cysteine and the closing phenylalanine or tryptophan. The order of the fields is V gene, J gene, D gene, clone size, CDR3 protein, CDR3 DNA. A D gene is named only where the DNA matches it firmly. Clone size, where shown, is once, few, many, or a class for clones that have expanded.

TRBV7-9,TRBJ2-3,TRBD2,.,CASSPRTSRDTQYF,TGTGCCAGCAGCCCCCGGACTAGCCGAGATACGCAGTATTTT
TRBV4-2,TRBJ2-3,.,.,CASSQGSTSTDTQYF,TGTGCCAGCAGCCAAGGGTCAACTAGCACAGATACGCAGTATTTT
TRBV9,TRBJ2-3,.,.,CASSPFRAATDTQYF,TGTGCCAGCAGCCCCTTCCGTGCCGCCACAGATACGCAGTATTTT
TRBV6-5,TRBJ2-5,TRBD1,.,CASSYYRGGETQYF,TGTGCCAGCAGTTACTACAGGGGCGGGGAGACCCAGTACTTC
TRBV7-6,TRBJ2-7,TRBD2,.,CASSLESGSTYEQYF,TGTGCCAGCAGCTTAGAGAGCGGGAGCACCTACGAGCAGTACTTC
TRBV9,TRBJ1-3,.,.,CASQLPGNTIYF,TGTGCCAGCCAGCTCCCAGGGAACACCATATATTTT
TRBV28,TRBJ2-7,.,.,CASKSSSGPSSYEQYF,TGTGCCAGCAAGTCAAGTTCAGGGCCATCGTCCTACGAGCAGTACTTC
TRBV5-1,TRBJ2-3,TRBD1,once,CASSPGTGGIDTQYF,TGCGCCAGCAGCCCCGGGACAGGGGGCATAGATACGCAGTATTTT
TRBV28,TRBJ1-3,.,once,CASSFVSRNTIYF,TGTGCCAGCAGTTTTGTCTCCCGAAACACCATATATTTT
TRBV9,TRBJ1-2,TRBD1,.,CASSTGQANYGYTF,TGTGCCAGCAGCACAGGACAGGCGAACTATGGCTACACCTTC
TRBV6-5,TRBJ1-1,TRBD1,few,CASSYSRDRVSIEAFF,TGTGCCAGCAGTTACTCGCGGGACAGGGTGAGTATCGAAGCTTTCTTT
TRBV4-1,TRBJ2-1,TRBD1,.,CASTAAGTGGHNEQFF,TGCGCCAGCACGGCAGCCGGGACAGGGGGCCACAATGAGCAGTTCTTC
TRBV7-3,TRBJ2-1,TRBD2,.,CASSLVLAGWHEQFF,TGTGCCAGCAGCTTAGTACTAGCGGGGTGGCATGAGCAGTTCTTC
TRBV19,TRBJ1-1,.,once,CASSIYRSTEAFF,TGTGCCAGTAGTATTTACAGGAGCACTGAAGCTTTCTTT
TRBV27,TRBJ2-3,.,.,CASSSRTDTQYF,TGTGCCAGCAGTTCCCGCACAGATACGCAGTATTTT
TRBV5-6,TRBJ2-1,.,.,CASSLSLGGKFF,TGTGCCAGCAGCCTTAGTCTGGGTGGAAAGTTCTTC
TRBV27,TRBJ2-3,TRBD2,few,CASSLSLAGGDTQYF,TGTGCCAGCAGTTTGTCTCTAGCGGGGGGGGATACGCAGTATTTT
TRBV9,TRBJ2-3,TRBD2,.,CASSVWTSASGDTQYF,TGTGCCAGCAGCGTATGGACTAGCGCGTCTGGAGATACGCAGTATTTT
TRBV19,TRBJ1-2,TRBD1,.,CASSTETGGWNYGYTF,TGTGCCAGTAGTACCGAGACAGGGGGTTGGAACTATGGCTACACCTTC
TRBV27,TRBJ2-7,TRBD2,.,CASSSSGLAGRGWTSEQYF,TGTGCCAGCAGTTCCTCAGGACTAGCGGGACGAGGTTGGACAAGCGAGCAGTACTTC
TRBV7-9,TRBJ2-2,.,.,CASATLGEPGELFF,TGTGCCAGCGCCACGCTCGGAGAGCCCGGGGAGCTGTTTTTT
TRBV4-1,TRBJ2-7,.,.,CASSQDSGASYEQYF,TGCGCCAGCAGCCAAGATTCAGGGGCCTCCTACGAGCAGTACTTC
TRBV2,TRBJ2-1,.,.,CASNGRVGLGDEQFF,TGTGCCAGCAATGGAAGGGTGGGCCTCGGGGATGAGCAGTTCTTC
TRBV5-1,TRBJ2-7,TRBD2,.,CASSLTGTSGGYSYEQYF,TGCGCCAGCAGCTTGACAGGGACTAGCGGGGGGTATTCCTACGAGCAGTACTTC
TRBV9,TRBJ1-2,.,.,CASSRAGADYGYTF,TGTGCCAGCAGCCGTGCTGGGGCGGACTATGGCTACACCTTC
TRBV7-2,TRBJ1-4,.,.,CASSSGIQLFNEKLFF,TGTGCCAGCAGCTCCGGGATCCAGTTGTTTAATGAAAAACTGTTTTTT
TRBV4-1,TRBJ1-6,.,once,CASSQDRGYNSPLHF,TGCGCCAGCAGCCAAGACAGGGGATATAATTCACCCCTCCACTTT
TRBV5-4,TRBJ2-1,.,.,CASSRLTLNNEQFF,TGTGCCAGCAGCCGTTTGACACTCAACAATGAGCAGTTCTTC
TRBV27,TRBJ1-2,.,.,CASSPTGTNYGYTF,TGTGCCAGCAGCCCAACCGGGACAAACTATGGCTACACCTTC
TRBV9,TRBJ1-2,.,.,CASTPGGRSGPNYGYTF,TGTGCCAGCACCCCGGGGGGTCGTTCAGGGCCTAACTATGGCTACACCTTC
TRBV6-6,TRBJ2-1,.,.,CASSYSDPSHEQFF,TGTGCCAGCAGTTACTCCGACCCTAGCCATGAGCAGTTCTTC
TRBV30,TRBJ2-5,.,.,CAWSAAGAGETQYF,TGTGCCTGGAGTGCTGCAGGGGCGGGGGAGACCCAGTACTTC
TRBV13,TRBJ2-3,.,.,CASSPLGGKEQYF,TGTGCCAGCAGCCCGCTCGGAGGTAAGGAGCAGTATTTT
TRBV6-1,TRBJ2-7,.,.,CASTGGWPYEQYF,TGTGCCAGCACGGGGGGCTGGCCCTACGAGCAGTACTTC
TRBV25-1,TRBJ1-2,.,.,CASSELAGYTF,TGTGCCAGCAGTGAACTGGCTGGCTACACCTTC
TRBV13,TRBJ2-3,.,.,CASSFREADTQYF,TGTGCCAGCAGCTTCCGGGAAGCAGATACGCAGTATTTT
TRBV11-2,TRBJ1-2,.,.,CASSFDSNYGYTF,TGTGCCAGCAGCTTCGACAGTAACTATGGCTACACCTTC
TRBV11-2,TRBJ2-7,TRBD2,.,CASSLDLTSGSRYEQYF,TGTGCCAGCAGCTTAGACCTCACTAGCGGGAGCCGATACGAGCAGTACTTC
TRBV7-6,TRBJ1-2,TRBD1,.,CASSLGQGASGYTF,TGTGCCAGCAGCTTAGGACAGGGAGCGTCGGGCTACACCTTC